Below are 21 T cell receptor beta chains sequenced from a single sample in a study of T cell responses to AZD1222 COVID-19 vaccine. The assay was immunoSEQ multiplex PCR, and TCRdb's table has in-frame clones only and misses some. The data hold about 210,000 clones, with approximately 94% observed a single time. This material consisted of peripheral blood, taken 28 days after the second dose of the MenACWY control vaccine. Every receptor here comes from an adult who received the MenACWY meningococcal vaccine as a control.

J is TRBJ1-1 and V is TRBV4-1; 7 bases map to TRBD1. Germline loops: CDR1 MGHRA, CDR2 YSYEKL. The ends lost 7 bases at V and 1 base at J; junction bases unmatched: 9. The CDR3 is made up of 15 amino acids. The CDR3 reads CASTFTEGANTEAFF. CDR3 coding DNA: TGCGCCAGCACTTTTACTGAGGGGGCGAACACTGAAGCTTTCTTT.

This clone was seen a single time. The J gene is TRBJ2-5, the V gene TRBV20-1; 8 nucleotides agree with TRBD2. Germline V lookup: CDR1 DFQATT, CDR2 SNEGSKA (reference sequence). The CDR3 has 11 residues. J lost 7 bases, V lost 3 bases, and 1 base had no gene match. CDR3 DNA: TGCAGTGCTAGCGGGGGGGCGACCCAGTACTTC. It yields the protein CSASGGATQYF.

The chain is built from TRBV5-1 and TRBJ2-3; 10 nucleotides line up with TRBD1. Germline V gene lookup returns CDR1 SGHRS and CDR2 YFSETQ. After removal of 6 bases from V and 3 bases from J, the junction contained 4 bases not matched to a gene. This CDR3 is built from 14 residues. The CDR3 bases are TGCGCCAGCATCGACAGGGGGCTGACAGATACGCAGTATTTT. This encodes CASIDRGLTDTQYF.

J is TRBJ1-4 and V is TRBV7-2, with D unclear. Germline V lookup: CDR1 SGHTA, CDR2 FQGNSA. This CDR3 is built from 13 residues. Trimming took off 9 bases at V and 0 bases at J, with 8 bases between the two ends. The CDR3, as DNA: TGTGCCAGTAGACGGGCAACTAATGAAAAACTGTTTTTT. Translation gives CASRRATNEKLFF.

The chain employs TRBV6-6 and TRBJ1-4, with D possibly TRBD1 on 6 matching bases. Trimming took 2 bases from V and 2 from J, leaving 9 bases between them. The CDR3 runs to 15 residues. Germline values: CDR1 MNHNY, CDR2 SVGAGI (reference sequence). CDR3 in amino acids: CASSYGQGTNEKLFF. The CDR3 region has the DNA TGTGCCAGCAGTTACGGCCAGGGGACTAATGAAAAACTGTTTTTT.

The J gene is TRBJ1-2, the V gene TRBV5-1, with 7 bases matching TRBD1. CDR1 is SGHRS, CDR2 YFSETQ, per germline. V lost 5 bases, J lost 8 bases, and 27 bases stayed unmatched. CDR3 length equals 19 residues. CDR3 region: CASSTLGDSGMNGIRGYTF. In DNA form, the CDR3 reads TGCGCCAGCAGTACCCTAGGGGACAGTGGAATGAATGGGATTCGAGGCTACACCTTC.

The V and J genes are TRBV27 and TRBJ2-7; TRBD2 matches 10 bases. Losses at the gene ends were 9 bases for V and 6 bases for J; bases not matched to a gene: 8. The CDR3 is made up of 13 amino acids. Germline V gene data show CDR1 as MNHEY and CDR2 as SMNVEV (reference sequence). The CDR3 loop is CASSSGGAGEQYF. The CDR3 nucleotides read TGTGCCAGTTCAAGCGGGGGGGCCGGCGAGCAGTACTTC.

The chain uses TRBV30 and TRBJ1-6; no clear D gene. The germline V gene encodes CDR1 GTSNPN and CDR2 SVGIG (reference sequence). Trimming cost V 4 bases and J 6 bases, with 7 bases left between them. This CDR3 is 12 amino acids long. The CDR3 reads CAWTATNSPLHF. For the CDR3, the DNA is TGTGCCTGGACAGCCACTAATTCACCCCTCCACTTT.

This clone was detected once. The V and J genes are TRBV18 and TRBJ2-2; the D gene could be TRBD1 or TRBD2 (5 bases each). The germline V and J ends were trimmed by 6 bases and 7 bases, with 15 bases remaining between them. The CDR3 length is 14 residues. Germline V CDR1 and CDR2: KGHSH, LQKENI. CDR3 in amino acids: CASSPRDVDGELFF. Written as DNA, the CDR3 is TGTGCCAGCTCTCCGAGGGACGTGGACGGGGAGCTGTTTTTT. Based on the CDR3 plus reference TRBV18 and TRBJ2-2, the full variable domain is NAGVMQNPRHLVRRRGQEARLRCSPMKGHSHVYWYRQLPEEGLKFMVYLQKENIIDESGMPKERFSAEFPKEGPSILRIQQVVRGDSAAYFCASSPRDVDGELFFGEGSRLTVL.

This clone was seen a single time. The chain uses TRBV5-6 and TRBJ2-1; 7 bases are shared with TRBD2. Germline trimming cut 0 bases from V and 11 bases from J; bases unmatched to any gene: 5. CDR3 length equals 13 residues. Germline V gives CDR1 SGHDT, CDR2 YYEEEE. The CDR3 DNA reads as TGTGCCAGCAGCTTGGGGACTAGAGGAAAGCAGTTCTTC. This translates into CASSLGTRGKQFF.

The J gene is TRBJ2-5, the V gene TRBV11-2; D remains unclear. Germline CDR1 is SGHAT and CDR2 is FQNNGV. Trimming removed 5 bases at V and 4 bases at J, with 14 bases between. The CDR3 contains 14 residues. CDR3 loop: CASSQGQFGETQYF. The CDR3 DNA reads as TGTGCCAGCAGCCAAGGGCAGTTTGGAGAGACCCAGTACTTC.

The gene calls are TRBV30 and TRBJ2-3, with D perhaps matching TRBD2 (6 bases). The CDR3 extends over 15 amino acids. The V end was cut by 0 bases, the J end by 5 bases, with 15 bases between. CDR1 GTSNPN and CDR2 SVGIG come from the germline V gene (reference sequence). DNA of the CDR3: TGTGCCTGGAGTGTACACGGAGGGTTCGGAGATACGCAGTATTTT. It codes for CAWSVHGGFGDTQYF.

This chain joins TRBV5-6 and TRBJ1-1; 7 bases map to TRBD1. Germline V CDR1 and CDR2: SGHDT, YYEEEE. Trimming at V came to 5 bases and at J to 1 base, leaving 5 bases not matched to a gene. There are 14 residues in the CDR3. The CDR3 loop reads CASRTTGSNTEAFF. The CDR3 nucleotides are TGTGCCAGCAGGACGACAGGGTCGAACACTGAAGCTTTCTTT. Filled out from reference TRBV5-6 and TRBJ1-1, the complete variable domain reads DAGVTQSPTHLIKTRGQQVTLRCSPKSGHDTVSWYQQALGQGPQFIFQYYEEEERQRGNFPDRFSGHQFPNYSSELNVNALLLGDSALYLCASRTTGSNTEAFFGQGTRLTVV.

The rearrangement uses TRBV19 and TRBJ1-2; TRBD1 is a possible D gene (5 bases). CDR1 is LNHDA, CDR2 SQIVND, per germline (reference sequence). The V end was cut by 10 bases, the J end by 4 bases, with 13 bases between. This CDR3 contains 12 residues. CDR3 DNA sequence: TGTGCCACCTGGGGGGGGTCCTATGGCTACACCTTC. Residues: CATWGGSYGYTF.

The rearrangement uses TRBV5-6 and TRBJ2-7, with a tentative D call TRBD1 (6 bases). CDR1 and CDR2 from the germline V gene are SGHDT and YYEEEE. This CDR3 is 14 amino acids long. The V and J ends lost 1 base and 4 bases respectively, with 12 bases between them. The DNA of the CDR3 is TGTGCCAGCAGCTTGCAACCCCAGGGGTACGAGCAGTACTTC. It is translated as CASSLQPQGYEQYF.

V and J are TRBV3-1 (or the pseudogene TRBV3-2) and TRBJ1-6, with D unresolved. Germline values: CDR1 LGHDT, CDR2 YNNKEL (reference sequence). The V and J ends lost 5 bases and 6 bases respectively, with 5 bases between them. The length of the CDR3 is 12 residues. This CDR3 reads CASSSANSPLHF. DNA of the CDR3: TGTGCCAGCAGCTCAGCTAATTCACCCCTCCACTTT.

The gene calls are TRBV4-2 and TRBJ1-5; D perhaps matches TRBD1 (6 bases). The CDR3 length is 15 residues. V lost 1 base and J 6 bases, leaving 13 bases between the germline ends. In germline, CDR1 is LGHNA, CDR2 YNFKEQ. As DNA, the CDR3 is TGTGCCAGCAGCCAAGCGGAACAGGGCTCTCAGCCCCAGCATTTT. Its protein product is CASSQAEQGSQPQHF.

The CDR3 bases are TGTGCCAGCAGCCTATGGGGCCTAGCGGGAGTTGATGGGCAGTTCTTC. Amino acid sequence: CASSLWGLAGVDGQFF. The chain couples TRBV7-9 to TRBJ2-1; 10 bases map to TRBD2. Germline trimming cut 5 bases from V and 12 bases from J; bases unmatched to any gene: 16. The CDR3 has 16 residues. The germline gives CDR1 SEHNR, CDR2 FQNEAQ (reference sequence).

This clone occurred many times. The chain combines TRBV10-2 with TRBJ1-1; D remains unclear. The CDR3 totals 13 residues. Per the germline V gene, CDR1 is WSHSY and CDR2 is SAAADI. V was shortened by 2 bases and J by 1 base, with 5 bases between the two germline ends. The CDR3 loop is CASSERENTEAFF. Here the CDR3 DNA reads TGCGCCAGCAGTGAGAGGGAGAACACTGAAGCTTTCTTT.

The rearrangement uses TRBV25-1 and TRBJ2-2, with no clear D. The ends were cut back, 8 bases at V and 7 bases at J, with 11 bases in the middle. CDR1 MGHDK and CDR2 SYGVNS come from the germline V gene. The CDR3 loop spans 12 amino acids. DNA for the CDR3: TGTGCCAGCGCGCCGTCTATCGGGGAGCTGTTTTTT. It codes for CASAPSIGELFF.

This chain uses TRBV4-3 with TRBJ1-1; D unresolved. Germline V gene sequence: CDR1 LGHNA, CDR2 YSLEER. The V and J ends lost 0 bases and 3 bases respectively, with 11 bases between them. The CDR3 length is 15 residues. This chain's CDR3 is CASSQDDTPDTEAFF. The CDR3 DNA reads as TGCGCCAGCAGCCAAGATGACACTCCGGACACTGAAGCTTTCTTT.